The 27 T cell receptor beta chains below come from one sample, sequenced in a study of blood T cell repertoires in COVID-19. The method was immunoSEQ multiplex PCR; TCRdb's version includes in-frame clones alone and lacks a portion of them. The sample includes about 220,000 clones, 84% of them seen just once. Sample: peripheral blood. These TCRs come from a man in his fifties or sixties with active or convalescent COVID-19.

This clone was observed a single time. V and J are TRBV5-4 and TRBJ2-1, with 11 nucleotides matching TRBD2. Germline V gene sequence: CDR1 SGHNT, CDR2 YYREEE (reference sequence). J gave up 4 bases and V 0 bases, and 3 bases lay outside the gene matches. The CDR3 runs to 16 residues. The CDR3 is CASSLGGTSGYNEQFF. The CDR3 DNA reads TGTGCCAGCAGCTTGGGGGGGACTAGCGGATACAATGAGCAGTTCTTC. The full variable domain, with the rest looked up from reference TRBV5-4 and TRBJ2-1, is ETGVTQSPTHLIKTRGQQVTLRCSSQSGHNTVSWYQQALGQGPQFIFQYYREEENGRGNFPPRFSGLQFPNYSSELNVNALELDDSALYLCASSLGGTSGYNEQFFGPGTRLTVL.

This clone has a handful of counts. This chain links TRBV4-1 with TRBJ1-3; 8 bases agree with TRBD1. Germline V gene sequence: CDR1 MGHRA, CDR2 YSYEKL. Losses at the gene ends were 4 bases for V and 9 bases for J; bases not matched to a gene: 8. The CDR3 has 14 amino acids. CDR3 sequence reads: CASSRTGITRTIYF. As DNA, the CDR3 is TGCGCCAGCAGCCGGACAGGGATCACTCGCACCATATATTTT.

The gene calls are TRBV15 and TRBJ2-3; TRBD2 might be the D (6 bases). The CDR3 has 17 amino acids. Germline values: CDR1 LNHNV, CDR2 YYDKDF (reference sequence). The V end lost 1 base, the J end lost 2 bases, and 16 bases lay between the germline ends. The DNA of the CDR3 is TGTGCCACCAGCAGAGTAGGGCGGGGTGATACCACAGATACGCAGTATTTT. The encoded protein is CATSRVGRGDTTDTQYF.

The chain recombines TRBV5-5 with TRBJ1-1; TRBD1 matches at 8 bases. After removal of 2 bases from V and 4 bases from J, the junction contained 7 bases not matched to a gene. The germline gives CDR1 SGHKS, CDR2 YYEKEE (reference sequence). CDR3 size: 15 residues. The CDR3 protein is CASSFAGTGSTEAFF. CDR3 bases: TGTGCCAGCAGCTTCGCCGGGACAGGTAGCACTGAAGCTTTCTTT.

The genes are TRBV7-2 and TRBJ2-7; 8 bases line up with TRBD1. Per germline, CDR1 SGHTA and CDR2 FQGNSA. Unmatched junction bases numbered 8, after V lost 5 bases and J lost 5 bases. There are 14 residues in the CDR3. The CDR3 loop reads CASSLTGAGDEQYF. The CDR3 DNA is TGTGCCAGCAGCCTGACAGGGGCAGGCGACGAGCAGTACTTC.

The gene calls are TRBV7-2 and TRBJ2-7; tentative D call: TRBD2 (6 bases). V gave up 1 base and J gave up 3 bases, with 13 bases separating them. The germline V gene has CDR1 SGHTA and CDR2 FQGNSA. This CDR3 spans 15 amino acids. CDR3 bases: TGTGCCAGCAGCTTAGGGTCGACTAGTGGCTACGAGCAGTACTTC. Translated, it gives CASSLGSTSGYEQYF.

The V gene is TRBV27, the J gene TRBJ1-6; D may be TRBD1 (5 bases). The CDR3 has 15 residues. The V end lost 2 bases, the J end lost 7 bases, and 12 bases lay between the germline ends. CDR1 MNHEY and CDR2 SMNVEV come from the germline V gene (reference sequence). The CDR3 sequence is CASSLKGQGNSPLHF. CDR3 in DNA: TGTGCCAGCAGTTTAAAGGGGCAGGGCAATTCACCCCTCCACTTT.

The chain is built from TRBV4-3 and TRBJ2-2; no clear D. The ends were cut back, 0 bases at V and 1 base at J, with 15 bases in the middle. The CDR3 is 18 amino acids. CDR1 is LGHNA and CDR2 is YSLEER in the germline V gene. The CDR3 is CASSQEPLAVLNTGELFF. Here the CDR3 DNA reads TGCGCCAGCAGCCAAGAACCCCTTGCGGTTTTGAACACCGGGGAGCTGTTTTTT.

This sequence joins TRBV4-2 and TRBJ2-1, with 7 bases aligning to TRBD2. V shed 0 bases, J shed 3 bases, and the junction held 5 bases outside the gene matches. CDR1 is LGHNA and CDR2 is YNFKEQ in the germline V gene. The length of the CDR3 is 16 residues. The DNA for the CDR3 is TGTGCCAGCAGCCAAGAAACCGGGAGGTTCTACAATGAGCAGTTCTTC. Its protein is CASSQETGRFYNEQFF.

This chain links TRBV29-1 with TRBJ2-7; TRBD2 agrees at 9 bases. CDR3 length equals 13 residues. Germline CDR1 reads SQVTM; CDR2 reads ANQGSEA. The V and J ends lost 5 bases and 3 bases, in that order; junction bases with no gene match: 5. The CDR3 DNA sequence: TGCAGCGTTTTGGCGGGAGGGGGCTACGAGCAGTACTTC. It encodes CSVLAGGGYEQYF.

V gene TRBV7-9 combines with J gene TRBJ2-7; TRBD2 agrees at 8 bases. The CDR3 loop spans 17 amino acids. V gave up 1 base and J gave up 3 bases; unmatched junction bases: 11. In germline, CDR1 is SEHNR, CDR2 FQNEAQ (reference sequence). CDR3 amino acids: CASSLGVAGFTGYEQYF. In DNA form, the CDR3 reads TGTGCCAGCAGCTTAGGGGTAGCGGGATTCACAGGCTACGAGCAGTACTTC.

The V call is TRBV11-3, the J call TRBJ2-7, with TRBD2 as a possible D gene (5 bases). CDR1 and CDR2 (germline): SGHNT, YENEEA. V lost 1 base and J 2 bases, leaving 12 bases between the germline ends. The CDR3 is 15 residues long. This CDR3 reads CASSLGGKRTYEQYF. The CDR3 nucleotides are TGTGCCAGCAGCTTAGGAGGGAAACGTACCTACGAGCAGTACTTC.

The J gene is TRBJ1-2, the V gene TRBV12-5; 7 bases agree with TRBD1. The CDR3 has 13 amino acids. Germline CDR1 LGHNT, CDR2 FRNRAP. V was clipped by 2 bases and J by 8 bases; unmatched bases: 5. CDR3 region: CASGLLSTGGYTF. CDR3 in DNA: TGTGCTAGTGGTTTGCTGTCGACAGGGGGCTACACCTTC.

The chain links TRBV5-1 to TRBJ1-6; 9 bases map to TRBD1. The CDR3 is 14 residues long. Losses at the gene ends were 6 bases for V and 8 bases for J; bases not matched to a gene: 6. Germline values: CDR1 SGHRS, CDR2 YFSETQ. CDR3: CASTPGTGYSPLHF. The CDR3 DNA is TGCGCCAGCACTCCCGGGACAGGGTATTCACCCCTCCACTTT.

The chain has TRBV5-4 and TRBJ1-3; TRBD1 might be the D (6 bases). The CDR3 covers 15 residues. The V gene's germline CDR1 is SGHNT and CDR2 YYREEE (reference sequence). Trimming took off 3 bases at V and 4 bases at J, with 14 bases between the two ends. CDR3: CASSSGTQAGNTIYF. CDR3 coding DNA: TGTGCCAGCAGCTCGGGGACACAGGCAGGAAACACCATATATTTT.

The V call is TRBV3-1 (or the pseudogene TRBV3-2), the J call TRBJ2-1; possibly TRBD2 for D (6 bases). The V end was cut by 4 bases, the J end by 7 bases, with 20 bases between. CDR1 and CDR2 from the germline V gene are LGHDT and YNNKEL (reference sequence). The CDR3 extends over 16 amino acids. The chain's CDR3 is CASSPRDSHRPNEQFF. DNA for the CDR3: TGTGCCAGCAGCCCCCGGGACTCCCATCGTCCTAATGAGCAGTTCTTC.

The chain uses TRBV2 and TRBJ2-7; TRBD1 agrees at 11 bases. Germline V gene sequence: CDR1 SNHLY, CDR2 FYNNEI. V gave up 5 bases and J gave up 5 bases; unmatched junction bases: 14. CDR3 size: 17 residues. The CDR3 sequence: CASSHRTGGMGSDEQYF. As DNA, the CDR3 is TGTGCCAGCAGTCATAGGACAGGGGGCATGGGAAGCGACGAGCAGTACTTC.

The chain employs TRBV18 and TRBJ2-5; the match to TRBD2 covers 8 bases. The V segment lost 4 bases and the J segment 1 base; nucleotides outside the gene matches: 2. The CDR3 totals 14 residues. Germline lookup yields CDR1 KGHSH and CDR2 LQKENI. For the CDR3, the DNA is TGTGCCAGCTCACAGACTAGCGCCCAAGAGACCCAGTACTTC. Translated, it gives CASSQTSAQETQYF.

The CDR3 reads CASSPGQALHTIYF. The DNA for the CDR3 is TGTGCCAGCAGCCCCGGACAGGCCTTACACACCATATATTTT. The chain is built from TRBV28 and TRBJ1-3, with TRBD1 identical over 7 bases. Germline CDR1 and CDR2: MDHEN and SYDVKM. V dropped 6 bases and J dropped 8; count of bases not matched to a gene: 10. The CDR3 sequence is 14 residues long.

The chain employs TRBV28 and TRBJ1-5, with D perhaps matching TRBD1 (6 bases). Between the trimmed V and J ends, which lost 1 base and 1 base, there was a span of 8 bases. This CDR3 has 15 residues. Germline CDR1 reads MDHEN; CDR2 reads SYDVKM. The CDR3 loop reads CASSLSGESNQPQHF. In nucleotides, the CDR3 is TGTGCCAGCAGTTTATCAGGGGAGAGCAATCAGCCCCAGCATTTT.

The genes are TRBV7-2 and TRBJ2-7; 8 bases agree with TRBD1. Germline CDR1 is SGHTA and CDR2 is FQGNSA. With 4 bases clipped from V and 7 bases from J, the junction kept 9 bases outside the gene matches. This CDR3 spans 14 amino acids. In nucleotides, the CDR3 is TGTGCCAGCAGCTCGGACAGGGTTACGAGGGAGCAGTACTTC. Protein: CASSSDRVTREQYF.

J is TRBJ2-7 and V is TRBV28; the D gene is possibly TRBD2 (6 bases). V was clipped by 3 bases and J by 6 bases, with 18 bases between them. The CDR3 is 15 amino acids. Germline assignment: CDR1 MDHEN and CDR2 SYDVKM. The CDR3 DNA sequence: TGTGCCAGCAGTTTCCCCCGGGAGAGGTCTATCGAGCAGTACTTC. Protein product: CASSFPRERSIEQYF. Variable domain in full (rest from reference TRBV28 and TRBJ2-7): DVKVTQSSRYLVKRTGEKVFLECVQDMDHENMFWYRQDPGLGLRLIYFSYDVKMKEKGDIPEGYSVSREKKERFSLILESASTNQTSMYLCASSFPRERSIEQYFGPGTRLTVT.

The CDR3 here is CASSLGLAGDKDNEQFF. CDR3 coding DNA: TGTGCCAGCAGCTTGGGTTTAGCGGGAGACAAGGACAATGAGCAGTTCTTC. The rearrangement joins TRBV11-3 to TRBJ2-1; TRBD2 matches at 9 bases. CDR1 is SGHNT, CDR2 YENEEA, per germline. The CDR3 is made up of 17 amino acids. Germline trimming cut 3 bases from V and 5 bases from J; bases unmatched to any gene: 11.

The chain links TRBV4-3 to TRBJ2-1; a possible D gene is TRBD1 (6 bases). The length of the CDR3 is 15 residues. Germline V gene data show CDR1 as LGHNA and CDR2 as YSLEER. V was shortened by 1 base and J by 3 bases, with 10 bases between the two germline ends. The CDR3 is CASSQGRGLYNEQFF. CDR3 DNA sequence: TGCGCCAGCAGCCAAGGCAGGGGTCTCTACAATGAGCAGTTCTTC.

The rearrangement links TRBV5-1 to TRBJ2-1; 8 bases are a match to TRBD1. The junction had 4 bases not matched to a gene; V was cut back by 3 bases and J by 2 bases. CDR1 is SGHRS, CDR2 YFSETQ, per germline. The CDR3 has 15 residues. Here the CDR3 reads CASSSGTGAYNEQFF. CDR3 nucleotides: TGCGCCAGCAGCTCCGGGACAGGAGCCTACAATGAGCAGTTCTTC.

The rearrangement uses TRBV7-9 and TRBJ2-2, with 7 bases that match TRBD1. The CDR3 loop spans 13 amino acids. The trim removed 4 bases at V and 6 bases at J, leaving 2 bases unmatched. Looked up from germline, CDR1 is SEHNR and CDR2 is FQNEAQ (reference sequence). DNA of the CDR3: TGTGCCAGCAGCTCCGGGACAGCCGGGGAGCTGTTTTTT. Amino acids: CASSSGTAGELFF.

The chain employs TRBV5-6 and TRBJ1-4; D is uncertain. The CDR3 has 16 amino acids. CDR1 is SGHDT and CDR2 is YYEEEE in the germline V gene. Trimming pared 0 bases from V and 6 bases from J, leaving 15 bases between. CDR3 nucleotides: TGTGCCAGCAGCTTGGCCGCGTCGGGAGCGGATGAAAAACTGTTTTTT. It yields the protein CASSLAASGADEKLFF.